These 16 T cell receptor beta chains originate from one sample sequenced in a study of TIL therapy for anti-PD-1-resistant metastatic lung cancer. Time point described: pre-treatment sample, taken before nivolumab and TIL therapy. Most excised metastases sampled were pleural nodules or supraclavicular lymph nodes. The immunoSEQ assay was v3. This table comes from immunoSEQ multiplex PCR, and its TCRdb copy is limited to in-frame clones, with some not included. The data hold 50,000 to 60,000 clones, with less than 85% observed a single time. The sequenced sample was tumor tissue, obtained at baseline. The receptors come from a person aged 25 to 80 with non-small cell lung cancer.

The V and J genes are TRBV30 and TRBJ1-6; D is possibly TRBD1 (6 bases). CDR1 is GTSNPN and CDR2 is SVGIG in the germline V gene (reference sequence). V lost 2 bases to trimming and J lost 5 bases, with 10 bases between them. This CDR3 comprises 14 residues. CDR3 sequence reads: CAWSPRGNNSPLHF. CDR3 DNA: TGTGCCTGGAGTCCGAGGGGGAATAATTCACCCCTCCACTTT. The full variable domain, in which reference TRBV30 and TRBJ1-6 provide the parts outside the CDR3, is SQTIHQWPATLVQPVGSPLSLECTVEGTSNPNLYWYRQAAGRGLQLLFYSVGIGQISSEVPQNLSASRPQDRQFILSSKKLLLSDSGFYLCAWSPRGNNSPLHFGNGTRLTVT.

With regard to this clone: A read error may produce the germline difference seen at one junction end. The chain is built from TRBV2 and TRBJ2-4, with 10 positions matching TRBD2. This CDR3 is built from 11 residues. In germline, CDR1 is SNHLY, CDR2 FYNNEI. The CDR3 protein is CASSETSGVHF. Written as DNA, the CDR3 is TGTGCCAGCAGCGAAACTAGCGGGGTACACTTC.

CDR3 in DNA: TGTGCCAGCAGTGATCCGGGACAGGGAGGCACCAGGCCCTACGAGCAGTACTTC. It specifies CASSDPGQGGTRPYEQYF. The chain carries TRBV2 and TRBJ2-7; 9 bases agree with TRBD1. The CDR3 consists of 18 residues. The junction had 14 bases not matched to a gene; V was cut back by 3 bases and J by 2 bases. CDR1 is SNHLY and CDR2 is FYNNEI in the germline V gene.

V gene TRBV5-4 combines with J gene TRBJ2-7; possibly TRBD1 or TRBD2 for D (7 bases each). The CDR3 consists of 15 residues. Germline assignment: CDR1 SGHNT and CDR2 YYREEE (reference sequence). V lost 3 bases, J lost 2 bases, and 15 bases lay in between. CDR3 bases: TGTGCCAGCAGCTCCGGGGGGACAGCCCCCTACGAGCAGTACTTC. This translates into CASSSGGTAPYEQYF.

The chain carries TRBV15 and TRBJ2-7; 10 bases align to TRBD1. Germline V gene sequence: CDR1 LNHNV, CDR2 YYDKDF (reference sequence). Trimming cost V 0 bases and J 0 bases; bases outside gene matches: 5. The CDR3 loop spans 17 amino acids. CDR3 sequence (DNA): TGTGCCACCAGCAGAGATTTGGGACAGGGGATCTCCTACGAGCAGTACTTC. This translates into CATSRDLGQGISYEQYF.

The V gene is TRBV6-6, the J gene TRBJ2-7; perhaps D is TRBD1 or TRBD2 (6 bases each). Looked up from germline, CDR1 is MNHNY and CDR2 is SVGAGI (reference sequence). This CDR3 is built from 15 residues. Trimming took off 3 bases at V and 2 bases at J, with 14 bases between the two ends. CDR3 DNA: TGTGCCAGCAGTTATCCCCCGGGGGCCGCCTACGAGCAGTACTTC. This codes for CASSYPPGAAYEQYF.

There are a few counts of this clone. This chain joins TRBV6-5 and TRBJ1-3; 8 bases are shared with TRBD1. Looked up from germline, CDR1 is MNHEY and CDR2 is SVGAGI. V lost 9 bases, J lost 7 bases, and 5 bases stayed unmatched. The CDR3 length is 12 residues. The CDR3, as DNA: TGTGCCAGTCGGGGACAGGCCAACACCATATATTTT. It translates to CASRGQANTIYF.

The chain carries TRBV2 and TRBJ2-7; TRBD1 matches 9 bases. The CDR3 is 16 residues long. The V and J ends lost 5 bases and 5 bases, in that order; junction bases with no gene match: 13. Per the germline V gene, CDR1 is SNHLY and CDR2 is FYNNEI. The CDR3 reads CASSSKPRTGDDEQYF. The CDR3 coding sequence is TGTGCCAGCAGTTCGAAACCGAGGACAGGGGACGACGAGCAGTACTTC.

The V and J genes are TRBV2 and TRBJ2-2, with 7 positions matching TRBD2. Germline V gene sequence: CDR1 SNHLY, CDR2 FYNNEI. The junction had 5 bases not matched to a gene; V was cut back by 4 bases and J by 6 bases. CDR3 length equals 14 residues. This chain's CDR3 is CASSVGGSPGELFF. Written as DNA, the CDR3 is TGTGCCAGCAGTGTGGGCGGGAGCCCCGGGGAGCTGTTTTTT.

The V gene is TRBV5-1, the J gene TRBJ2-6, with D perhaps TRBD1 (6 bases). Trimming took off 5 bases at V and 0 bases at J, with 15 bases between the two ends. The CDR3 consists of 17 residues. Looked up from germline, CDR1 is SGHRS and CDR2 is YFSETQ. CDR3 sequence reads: CASRVGQSTSGANVLTF. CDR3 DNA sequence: TGCGCCAGCAGGGTAGGACAGTCGACCTCTGGGGCCAACGTCCTGACTTTC.

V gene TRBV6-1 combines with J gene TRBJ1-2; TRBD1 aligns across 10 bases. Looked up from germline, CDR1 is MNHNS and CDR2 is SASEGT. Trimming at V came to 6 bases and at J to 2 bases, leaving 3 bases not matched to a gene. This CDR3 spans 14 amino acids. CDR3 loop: CASSPGQGNYGYTF. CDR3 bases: TGTGCCAGCAGCCCGGGACAGGGGAACTATGGCTACACCTTC.

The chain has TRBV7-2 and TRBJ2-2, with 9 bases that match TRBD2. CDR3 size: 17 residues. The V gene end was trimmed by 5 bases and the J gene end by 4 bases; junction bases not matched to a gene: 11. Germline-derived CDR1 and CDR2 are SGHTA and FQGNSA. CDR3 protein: CASSPWQAGGLTGELFF. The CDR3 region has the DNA TGTGCCAGCAGCCCCTGGCAAGCGGGAGGACTCACCGGGGAGCTGTTTTTT.

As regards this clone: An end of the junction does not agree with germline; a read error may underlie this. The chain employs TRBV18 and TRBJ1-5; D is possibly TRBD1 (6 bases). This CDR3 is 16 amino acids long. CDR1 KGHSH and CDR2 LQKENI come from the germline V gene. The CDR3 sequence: CASSHSGHRSDQPQHF. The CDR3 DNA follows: TGTGCCAGCTCACACTCGGGACACCGTAGCGATCAGCCCCAGCATTTT.

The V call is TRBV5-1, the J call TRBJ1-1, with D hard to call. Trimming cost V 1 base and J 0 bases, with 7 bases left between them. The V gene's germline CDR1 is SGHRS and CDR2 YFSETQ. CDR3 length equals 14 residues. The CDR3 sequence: CASSLRQMNTEAFF. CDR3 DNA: TGCGCCAGCAGCTTGCGACAAATGAACACTGAAGCTTTCTTT.

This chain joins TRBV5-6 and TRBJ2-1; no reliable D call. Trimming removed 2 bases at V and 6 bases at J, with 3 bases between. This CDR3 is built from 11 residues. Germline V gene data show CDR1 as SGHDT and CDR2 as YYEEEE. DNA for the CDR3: TGTGCCAGCAGCTTAGGCAATGAGCAGTTCTTC. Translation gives CASSLGNEQFF.

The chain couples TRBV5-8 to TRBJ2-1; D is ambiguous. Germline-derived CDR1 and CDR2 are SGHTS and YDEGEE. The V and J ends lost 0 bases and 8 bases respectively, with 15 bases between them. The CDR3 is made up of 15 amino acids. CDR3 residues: CASSLARQAVDEQFF. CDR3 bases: TGTGCCAGCAGCTTGGCCCGCCAAGCAGTCGATGAGCAGTTCTTC.